This entry lists 21 T cell receptor beta chains sequenced from one sample in a study of T cells in Graves' hyperthyroidism and ophthalmopathy. From RNA transcripts, TCR beta CDR3 regions were amplified. A set of HTBI primers served as the primers for a first-round RT-PCR of the TCR CDR3. Using its own MiXCR run on the multiplex PCR reads, TCRdb lists one record per CDR3 protein. The sample shows roughly 510,000 distinct CDR3 sequences, 20% of them seen only once. Sequenced material: blood. The receptors stem from a man younger than 35 with Graves' hyperthyroidism.

CDR3 sequence reads: CAWSAGDRGPRSYGYTF. DNA for the CDR3: TGTGCCTGGAGTGCCGGGGACAGGGGACCCAGGAGCTATGGCTACACCTTC. The chain combines TRBV30 with TRBJ1-2; 10 bases match TRBD1. Trimming at V came to 1 base and at J to 4 bases, leaving 12 bases not matched to a gene. Germline V lookup: CDR1 GTSNPN, CDR2 SVGIG (reference sequence). This CDR3 region has 17 residues.

The V gene is TRBV6-5, the J gene TRBJ2-5, with a tentative D call TRBD1 (5 bases). The CDR3 extends over 14 amino acids. Germline V CDR1 and CDR2: MNHEY, SVGAGI. V lost 0 bases and J 7 bases, leaving 12 bases between the germline ends. CDR3 nucleotide sequence: TGTGCCAGCAGTTACTCGGACAAAATAACGACCCAGTACTTC. Translation: CASSYSDKITTQYF.

This clonotype was observed at least ten times. The V call is TRBV2, the J call TRBJ2-5; 7 bases align to TRBD2. The CDR3 is made up of 14 amino acids. Germline trimming cut 2 bases from V and 5 bases from J; bases unmatched to any gene: 5. Germline V CDR1 and CDR2: SNHLY, FYNNEI. CDR3 residues: CASSEYSGGETQYF. Written as DNA, the CDR3 is TGTGCCAGCAGTGAATATTCCGGGGGGGAGACCCAGTACTTC.

A word on this clonotype: The conserved closing phenylalanine or tryptophan is absent in this CDR3, likely reflecting a read error. V and J are TRBV28 and TRBJ1-5; TRBD1 agrees at 10 bases. The CDR3 runs 14 residues. Looked up from germline, CDR1 is MDHEN and CDR2 is SYDVKM. The trim removed 6 bases at V and 6 bases at J, leaving 5 bases unmatched. The CDR3 reads CASSTGTGAQPQHY. CDR3 coding DNA: TGTGCCAGCAGCACTGGGACAGGGGCTCAGCCCCAGCATTAT.

This sequence joins TRBV7-8 and TRBJ2-5, with 10 positions matching TRBD1. From germline, CDR1 is SGHVS and CDR2 FQNEAQ. The CDR3 extends over 16 amino acids. With 5 bases clipped from V and 5 bases from J, the junction kept 11 bases outside the gene matches. CDR3 bases: TGTGCCAGCAGCCGCGGACAGGGGGTTTTGCAGGAGACCCAGTACTTC. Its protein product is CASSRGQGVLQETQYF.

This clonotype was observed at least ten times. The chain couples TRBV7-8 to TRBJ2-2; possibly TRBD2 for D (6 bases). The V gene's germline CDR1 is SGHVS and CDR2 FQNEAQ. The CDR3 has 13 amino acids. The CDR3 loop is CCTGESSTGELFF. CDR3 DNA sequence: TGTTGTACGGGGGAAAGTAGCACCGGGGAGCTGTTTTTT.

This clonotype showed up just once. This rearrangement joins TRBV15 to TRBJ2-7, with 8 bases identical to TRBD2. V lost 1 base and J lost 1; bases outside the gene matches: 6. In germline, CDR1 is LNHNV, CDR2 YYDKDF (reference sequence). The CDR3 covers 16 residues. The CDR3 reads CATSRGGLAGSYEQYF. CDR3 DNA: TGTGCCACCAGCAGAGGGGGGCTAGCGGGTTCCTACGAGCAGTACTTC.

This clonotype was counted many times. This chain links TRBV28 with TRBJ1-6; a possible D gene is TRBD1 (6 bases). Trimming took 5 bases from V and 14 from J, leaving 19 bases between them. The CDR3 runs 14 residues. Germline CDR1 reads MDHEN; CDR2 reads SYDVKM. The CDR3 nucleotides read TGTGCCAGCAGTCCGGTCGGGGGGGCAAAGGCCCTCCACTTT. Amino acids: CASSPVGGAKALHF.

This clonotype showed up just a few times. The DNA of the CDR3 is TGTGCCAGCAGCCCTCGGAGCAGGGGCGCAGAGACCCAGTACTTC. Protein: CASSPRSRGAETQYF. The chain uses TRBV4-2 and TRBJ2-5; perhaps TRBD1 as D (6 bases). The CDR3 is 15 amino acids. Per the germline V gene, CDR1 is LGHNA and CDR2 is YNFKEQ. Trimming removed 4 bases at V and 4 bases at J, with 16 bases between.

This sequence joins TRBV4-1 and TRBJ1-5; maybe TRBD1 (6 bases). Germline V gene data show CDR1 as MGHRA and CDR2 as YSYEKL. The length of the CDR3 is 17 residues. Trimming shortened V by 4 bases and J by 1 base, and 17 bases separated the two germline ends. CDR3 DNA: TGCGCCAGCAGCCGATCCACAGGGATGGGGAGCAATCAGCCCCAGCATTTT. This codes for CASSRSTGMGSNQPQHF.

The rearrangement joins TRBV6-5 to TRBJ2-7; D is unclear. Germline V CDR1 and CDR2: MNHEY, SVGAGI. CDR3 length: 13 amino acids. The V and J ends lost 2 bases and 5 bases respectively, with 10 bases between them. This chain's CDR3 is CASSYVTTDEQYF. CDR3 sequence (DNA): TGTGCCAGCAGTTACGTCACCACCGACGAGCAGTACTTC.

The chain uses TRBV20-1 and TRBJ2-7; 9 positions agree with TRBD2. Germline V CDR1 and CDR2: DFQATT, SNEGSKA (reference sequence). CDR3 length: 14 residues. V lost 6 bases to trimming and J lost 6 bases; unmatched junction nucleotides: 12. CDR3 sequence reads: CSAPPAGGPGEQYF. CDR3 DNA sequence: TGCAGTGCGCCCCCCGCGGGAGGGCCCGGCGAGCAGTACTTC.

V gene TRBV5-1 combines with J gene TRBJ2-5; D is ambiguous. Trimming shortened V by 5 bases and J by 5 bases, and 16 bases separated the two germline ends. This CDR3 has 14 residues. The germline CDR1 and CDR2 sequences are SGHRS and YFSETQ. The CDR3 region is CASSFGSPAETQYF. DNA of the CDR3: TGCGCCAGCAGTTTCGGGTCTCCAGCCGAGACCCAGTACTTC.

This clonotype was recorded a few times. The chain recombines TRBV20-1 with TRBJ1-5, with D hard to call. Germline V gene sequence: CDR1 DFQATT, CDR2 SNEGSKA (reference sequence). The germline V and J ends were trimmed by 0 bases and 5 bases, with 14 bases remaining between them. The CDR3 covers 15 residues. Here the CDR3 DNA reads TGCAGTGCTAGAGATGAGCAGGTCGTTGATCAGCCCCAGCATTTT. This sequence encodes CSARDEQVVDQPQHF.

This clonotype came up many times. This chain links TRBV28 with TRBJ1-1; D call uncertain. The CDR3 extends over 16 amino acids. With 1 base removed from V and 0 bases from J, the gap between germline ends came to 12 bases. Germline assignment: CDR1 MDHEN and CDR2 SYDVKM. The CDR3 spells CASSLSDLIMNTEAFF. The CDR3 DNA reads TGTGCCAGCAGTTTATCGGATCTCATCATGAACACTGAAGCTTTCTTT.

This clonotype was seen ten or more times. The rearrangement uses TRBV24-1 and TRBJ2-5; D gene ambiguous. Per the germline V gene, CDR1 is KGHDR and CDR2 is SFDVKD. With 0 bases removed from V and 2 bases from J, the gap between germline ends came to 12 bases. The CDR3 is 16 amino acids. Here the CDR3 reads CATSDLRFGGQETQYF. DNA of the CDR3: TGTGCCACCAGTGATTTGCGGTTCGGTGGGCAAGAGACCCAGTACTTC.

This clonotype was seen repeatedly, ten times or more. CDR3 protein: CASSFSSGAGANVLTF. The CDR3 DNA sequence: TGTGCCAGCAGTTTCTCATCAGGGGCCGGGGCCAACGTCCTGACTTTC. The chain uses TRBV12-3 or TRBV12-4 and TRBJ2-6, with D tentatively TRBD1 (6 bases). V was cut by 3 bases and J by 4 bases, with 13 bases left in between. CDR3 length: 16 amino acids.

This clonotype has ten or more counts. The rearrangement joins TRBV30 to TRBJ1-3; D is uncertain. Germline CDR1 reads GTSNPN; CDR2 reads SVGIG (reference sequence). Deletions cut 7 bases from V and 2 bases from J, with 18 bases between. The CDR3 sequence is 15 residues long. CDR3 loop: CAYRNRASAGNTIYF. The CDR3 region has the DNA TGTGCCTACCGAAACCGGGCGAGTGCTGGAAACACCATATATTTT.

The V gene is TRBV12-3 or TRBV12-4, the J gene TRBJ1-2; D remains ambiguous. Trimming removed 0 bases at V and 2 bases at J, with 13 bases between. This CDR3 region has 16 residues. Here the CDR3 DNA reads TGTGCCAGCAGTTTAGCGTCCGCAGGCCGGAACTATGGCTACACCTTC. This translates into CASSLASAGRNYGYTF.

This clonotype came up many times. The gene calls are TRBV6-1 and TRBJ1-1; D unresolved. This CDR3 is built from 15 residues. Germline values: CDR1 MNHNS, CDR2 SASEGT. Trimming pared 6 bases from V and 6 bases from J, leaving 20 bases between. The CDR3 coding sequence is TGTGCCAGCAGCGGACCCGATGACTACTACCCTGAAGCTTTCTTT. Its protein is CASSGPDDYYPEAFF.

The chain uses TRBV7-8 and TRBJ2-7; 8 bases line up with TRBD2. This CDR3 region has 17 residues. The germline V gene has CDR1 SGHVS and CDR2 FQNEAQ. V shed 5 bases and J 2 bases; nucleotides not matched to a gene: 14. The DNA for the CDR3 is TGTGCCAGCAGCCCCCCCCGACTAGCGAGGTATCCCTACGAGCAGTACTTC. Translating it yields CASSPPRLARYPYEQYF.